The T cell receptor (beta chain) under discussion was sequenced for a study of vaccination and CD4 T cells after COVID-19. Background on the study: By nasal swab PCR, the convalescent patients were SARS-CoV-2 positive, with several mild cases and one severe. Investigators stimulated cells with overlapping spike peptides drawn from SARS-CoV-2, HCoV-NL63, HCoV-OC43 and HCoV-229E.

The Oncomine TCR Beta short-read assay was applied to DNA of cultured CD4+ T cells. From CD4+ T cells that had been cultured, genomic DNA was extracted. Via MiXCR, TCRdb re-called the PCR reads, giving one row per CDR3 protein. The table records 15,000 or so distinct CDR3 sequences, roughly 53% of them present only once. Whole-study results and caveats: The authors studied relatively few convalescent patients and analyzed no early post-infection timepoints.

This clonotype was counted a few times. Antigen specificity is unknown. Germline CDR1 reads KGHDR; CDR2 reads SFDVKD. The CDR3 loop spans 14 amino acids. Trimming stripped 4 bases from V and 0 bases from J, with 7 bases between. Specified treatment: approximately nine-day PBMC culture with coronavirus spike peptide pools or control peptides (ViraFEST assay). This sample comprised CD4+ T cells from blood, cultured in vitro, obtained before SARS-CoV-2 vaccination. The rearrangement links TRBV24-1 to TRBJ2-3; D not resolved. This clonotype originated in a human donor who had recovered from COVID-19. CDR3 DNA: TGTGCCACCAGTGACCGCCTAAGCACAGATACGCAGTATTTT. This codes for CATSDRLSTDTQYF.